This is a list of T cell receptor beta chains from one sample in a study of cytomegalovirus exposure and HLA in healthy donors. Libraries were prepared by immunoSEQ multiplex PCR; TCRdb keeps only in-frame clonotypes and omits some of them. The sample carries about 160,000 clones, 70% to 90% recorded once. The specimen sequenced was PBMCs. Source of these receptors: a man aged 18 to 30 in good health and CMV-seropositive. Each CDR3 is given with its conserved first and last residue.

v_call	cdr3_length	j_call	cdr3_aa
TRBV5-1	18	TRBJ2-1	CASSLLGQELGGRDEQFF
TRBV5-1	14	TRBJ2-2	CASSPTGGPGELFF
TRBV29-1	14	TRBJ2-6	CSVEAGPGANVLTF
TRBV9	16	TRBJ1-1	CASSGGGAPMNTEAFF
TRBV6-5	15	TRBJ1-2	CASSYSGTGTYGYTF
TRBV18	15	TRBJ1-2	CASSPPAQVGYGYTF
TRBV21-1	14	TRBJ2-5	CASKTDRGLETQYF
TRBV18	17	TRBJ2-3	CASSPVVGGAKTDTQYF
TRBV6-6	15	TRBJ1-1	CASSYPAGASTEAFF
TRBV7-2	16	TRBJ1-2	CASSLDSGRGNYGYTF
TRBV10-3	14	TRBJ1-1	CAISEGQVNTEAFF
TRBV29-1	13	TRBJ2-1	CSVLGTGPHEQFF
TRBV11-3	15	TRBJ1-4	CASSSSRDSYEKLFF
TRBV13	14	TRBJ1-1	CASSLGRRNTEAFF
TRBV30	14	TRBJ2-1	CAWTRLAVYNEQFF
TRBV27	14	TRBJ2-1	CASTPGGGNNEQFF
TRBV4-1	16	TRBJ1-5	CASSQELRDRVWPQHF
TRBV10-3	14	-	CAISESRGAYEQYF
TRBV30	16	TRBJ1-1	CAWSNGTGRVRTEAFF
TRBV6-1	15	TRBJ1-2	CASSEWYRGNYGYTF
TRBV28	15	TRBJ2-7	CASSLTQFRGHEQYF
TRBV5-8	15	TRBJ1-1	CASSFYSTGDTEAFF
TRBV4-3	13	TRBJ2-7	CASSQLRDYEQYF
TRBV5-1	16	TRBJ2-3	CASSLGQGANTDTQYF
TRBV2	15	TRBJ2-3	CASSPSGGAVDTQYF
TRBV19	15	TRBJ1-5	CASSLRTDSNQPQHF
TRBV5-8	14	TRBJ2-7	CASSPRAGAGEQYF
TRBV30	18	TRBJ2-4	CAWSRRGGQNLAKNSQYF
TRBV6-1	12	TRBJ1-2	CARRDSSYGYTF
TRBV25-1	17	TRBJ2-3	CASSELLRGGASDTQYF
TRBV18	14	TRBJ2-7	CASSLDRGTYEQYF
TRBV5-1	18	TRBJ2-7	CASRPRGGERVENYEQYF
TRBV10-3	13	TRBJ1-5	CAIMRGQGQPQHF
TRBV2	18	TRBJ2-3	CASSGGLGAAGGPNTQYF
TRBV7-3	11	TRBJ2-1	CASSRAEQQFF
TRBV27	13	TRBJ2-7	CASSRDRAYEQYF
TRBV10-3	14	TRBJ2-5	CATCSGGGQETQYF
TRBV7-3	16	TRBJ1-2	CASTLRTGGSTYGYTF
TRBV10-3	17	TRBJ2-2	CAIRELGGGTNTGELFF
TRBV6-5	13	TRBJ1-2	CASSPGPATGYTF
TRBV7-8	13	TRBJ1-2	CASSLGGQGGYTF
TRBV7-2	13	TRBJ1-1	CASSLGDGTEAFF
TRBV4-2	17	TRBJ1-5	CASSQDPGSYSNQPQHF
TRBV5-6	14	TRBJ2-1	CASAPGLASNEQFF
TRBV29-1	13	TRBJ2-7	CSVVLAGAREQYF
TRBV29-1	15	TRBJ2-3	CSVRLAGDSTDTQYF
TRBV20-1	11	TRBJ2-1	CSASGRNEQFF
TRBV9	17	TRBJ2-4	CASSGAGTSGDYNIQYF
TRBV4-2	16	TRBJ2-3	CASSQVSGPDTDTQYF
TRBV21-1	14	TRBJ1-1	CASSKERTGPEAFF
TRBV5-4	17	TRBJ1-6	CASSLGDRETYNSPLHF
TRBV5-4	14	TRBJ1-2	CASSARQAGGGYTF
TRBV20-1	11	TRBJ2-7	CSARGRVEQYF
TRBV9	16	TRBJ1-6	CASSASRDSYNSPLHF